This T cell receptor (beta chain) originates from a study of blood T cell repertoires in COVID-19. At the level of the study: Researchers got acute and convalescent COVID-19 samples from the United States, Italy and Spain. From T cells, B-cell-depleted T cells, or PBMCs came the material, which was cDNA or gDNA.

Methods used by the authors: Amplification of reference gene primers was used by the study to estimate nucleated cell counts. Libraries were prepared by immunoSEQ multiplex PCR; TCRdb keeps only in-frame clonotypes and omits some of them. The DNA gave D and trimming, while V, J and clone size come from that table. The table lists 60,000 to 65,000 clones, 84% of them singletons. CDR1 and CDR2 (germline): MGHDK, SYGVNS. The J segment lost 7 bases and the V segment lost 5 bases, leaving 4 bases of the junction unmatched. The CDR3 runs to 13 residues. The chain has TRBV25-1 and TRBJ1-4; 7 nucleotides align to TRBD1. The sequence was collected from a woman aged 60 to 75 with acute or convalescent COVID-19. Input material: peripheral blood. The CDR3 coding sequence is TGTGCCAGCAGTAGACAGGGACCTGAAAAACTGTTTTTT. This sequence encodes CASSRQGPEKLFF. The entire variable domain, with the rest obtained from reference TRBV25-1 and TRBJ1-4, is as follows: EADIYQTPRYLVIGTGKKITLECSQTMGHDKMYWYQQDPGMELHLIHYSYGVNSTEKGDLSSESTVSRIRTEHFPLTLESARPSHTSQYLCASSRQGPEKLFFGSGTQLSVL.